These T cell receptor beta chains were read from a single sample in a study of blood T cell repertoires in COVID-19. Profiled with immunoSEQ multiplex PCR; TCRdb holds only in-frame clones, not every one. Of 130,000 to 150,000 clones in the sample, 70% to 90% were seen once. The sample was peripheral blood. Source of these receptors: a woman aged 55-69 years with COVID-19, enrolled during active disease. CDR3s include the opening cysteine and the closing phenylalanine or tryptophan. Each record gives: D gene, V gene, clone size, J gene, CDR3 DNA, CDR3 protein. D genes are given only for firm matches. Expanded clones get a size class; other rows say once, few or many, or leave the size out.

>.|TRBV3-1/TRBV3-2|few|TRBJ1-2
TGTGCCAGCAGCCAAGAAGCAGGGTTATTGGTTTATGGCTACACCTTC
CASSQEAGLLVYGYTF
>.|TRBV14|.|TRBJ2-7
TGTGCCAGCAGCCATAGTGTCGTAAAGTACGAGCAGTACTTC
CASSHSVVKYEQYF
>TRBD1|TRBV30|.|TRBJ1-1
TGTGCCTGGAGTGCGTGGGACAGGGTGGTTAACACTGAAGCTTTCTTT
CAWSAWDRVVNTEAFF
>TRBD1|TRBV3-1/TRBV3-2|once|TRBJ1-5
TGTGCCAGCAGCGACAGGGAAGGCAATCAGCCCCAGCATTTT
CASSDREGNQPQHF
>TRBD1|TRBV19|.|TRBJ2-7
TGTGCCAGTAGTATAAGACAGGGCGAAGGCTACGAGCAGTACTTC
CASSIRQGEGYEQYF
>.|TRBV6-4|.|TRBJ2-1
TGTGCCAGCAGTGACTACGTGGGGAGCTCCTACAATGAGCAGTTCTTC
CASSDYVGSSYNEQFF
>TRBD1|TRBV4-3|.|TRBJ1-2
TGCGCCAGCAGCCAAGAAGACAGGGTGGCTGGCTACACCTTC
CASSQEDRVAGYTF
>.|TRBV24-1|.|TRBJ2-6
TGTGCCACCAGTGATGGGGACGGCACAGGGACCAACGTCCTGACTTTC
CATSDGDGTGTNVLTF
>TRBD1|TRBV6-1|.|TRBJ1-2
TGTGCCAGCAGTGAAGACAGGGGTGTCGTCTATGGCTACACCTTC
CASSEDRGVVYGYTF
>.|TRBV28|.|TRBJ1-2
TGTGCCAGCCTGGCGACGGGAAACTATGGCTACACCTTC
CASLATGNYGYTF
>.|TRBV2|few|TRBJ2-7
TGTGCCAGCAGTGCAGGGGCTATCTACGAGCAGTACTTC
CASSAGAIYEQYF
>.|TRBV2|.|TRBJ2-2
TGTGCCAGCAGTGCGGTAAGCGGGCCGAACACCGGGGAGCTGTTTTTT
CASSAVSGPNTGELFF
>.|TRBV6-6|few|TRBJ1-2
TGTGCCAGCAGTCCCCAATCTCAGGGCTATGGCTACACCTTC
CASSPQSQGYGYTF
>TRBD1|TRBV6-2/TRBV6-3|.|TRBJ1-1
TGTGCCAGCAGTTCCGGACAGGGTCGGACTGAAGCTTTCTTT
CASSSGQGRTEAFF
>.|TRBV14|.|TRBJ2-1
TGTGCCAGCAGCCAAGAGTGGGGGGACCCCTACAATGAGCAGTTCTTC
CASSQEWGDPYNEQFF
>.|TRBV19|.|TRBJ2-4
TGTGCCAGTAGTATGGAGGGGAAAAACATTCAGTACTTC
CASSMEGKNIQYF
>.|TRBV5-6|.|TRBJ1-2
TGTGCCAGCAGCCGCCTTAATCCACGAGGCGTCGCTGGTGGCTACACCTTC
CASSRLNPRGVAGGYTF
>.|TRBV25-1|.|TRBJ1-2
TGTGCCAGCAGTGAATACGCAGGGAACTATGGCTACACCTTC
CASSEYAGNYGYTF
>.|TRBV19|few|TRBJ1-5
TGTGCCAGCGCCGGACACAACGGCACGTGGCAGCCCCAGCATTTT
CASAGHNGTWQPQHF
>TRBD2|TRBV7-9|.|TRBJ2-1
TGTGCCGGGGACGGGGGGGCCTACAATGAGCAGTTCTTC
CAGDGGAYNEQFF
>.|TRBV7-2|.|TRBJ2-3
TGTGCCAGCAGCTTAGGAAGGGGTGCAGATACGCAGTATTTT
CASSLGRGADTQYF
>.|TRBV7-2|.|TRBJ1-2
TGTGCCAGCAGCCCGGCGGGCTATGGCTACACCTTC
CASSPAGYGYTF
>.|TRBV4-1|.|TRBJ1-2
TGCGCCAGCAGCCCCTATGGGGGGGCGGACTATGGCTACACCTTC
CASSPYGGADYGYTF
>.|TRBV6-5|.|TRBJ1-1
TGTGCCAGCAGTCCCCAGGGGCCGATGAACACTGAAGCTTTCTTT
CASSPQGPMNTEAFF
>.|TRBV9|.|TRBJ2-1
TGTGCCAGCAGCGTAGTAGCGCGAGTTAGCGCAGGTGAGCAGTTCTTC
CASSVVARVSAGEQFF
>TRBD1|TRBV19|once|TRBJ2-7
TGTGCCAGTAGTAGCGGACAGGGGGCTCGCGAGCAGTACTTC
CASSSGQGAREQYF
>.|TRBV30|once|TRBJ2-2
TGTGCCTGGAGTGTACTCGAGGGCGGGGAGCTGTTTTTT
CAWSVLEGGELFF
>.|TRBV7-9|.|TRBJ2-1
TGTGCCAGCAGCCAGATCGATGAGCAGTTCTTC
CASSQIDEQFF
>TRBD1|TRBV10-2|.|TRBJ1-2
TGCGCCAGCAGTGATGCCGGGACAGGGGTCTATGGCTACACCTTC
CASSDAGTGVYGYTF
>.|TRBV6-5|.|TRBJ1-5
TGTGCCAGCAGTACAGGGTTCCAGCCCCAGCATTTT
CASSTGFQPQHF
>.|TRBV5-4|once|TRBJ2-2
TGTGCCAGCAGCTTGTCTAGCAACACCGGGGAGCTGTTTTTT
CASSLSSNTGELFF
>TRBD1|TRBV12-3/TRBV12-4|.|TRBJ1-2
TGTGCCAGCAGCACGGAGGGGGCAAGGGGCTACACCTTC
CASSTEGARGYTF
>.|TRBV25-1|.|TRBJ2-7
TGTGCCAGCAGTGAATACTACGGACAGATTAAGGACGAGCAGTACTTC
CASSEYYGQIKDEQYF
>TRBD2|TRBV4-1|.|TRBJ2-3
TGCGCCAGCAGCCAAGAGGGACGGACTAGAAGCACAGATACGCAGTATTTT
CASSQEGRTRSTDTQYF
>.|TRBV25-1|.|TRBJ1-6
TGTGCCAGCAGTGAATTTAGTAATTCACCCCTCCACTTT
CASSEFSNSPLHF
>.|TRBV5-1|.|TRBJ2-3
TGCGCCAGCAGCTTGGCAACTCCCACGGATACGCAGTATTTT
CASSLATPTDTQYF
>TRBD2|TRBV30|once|TRBJ2-3
TGTGCCTGGAGCCAACTAGCGGGGGCCTCAGATACGCAGTATTTT
CAWSQLAGASDTQYF
>.|TRBV4-2|.|TRBJ1-3
TGTGCCAGCAGCCAAGATCAGGGGCAAGGAAACACCATATATTTT
CASSQDQGQGNTIYF
>.|TRBV7-9|few|TRBJ1-3
TGTGCCAGCAGCCTGACAGCTAACTCTGGAAACACCATATATTTT
CASSLTANSGNTIYF
>TRBD2|TRBV10-3|.|TRBJ2-7
TGTGCCATCAGTGGCCGAGGGGAGGGCTCCTACGAGCAGTACTTC
CAISGRGEGSYEQYF
>.|TRBV10-1|.|TRBJ1-1
TGCGCCAGCAGTGGAGGGGGGGACACTGAAGCTTTCTTT
CASSGGGDTEAFF
>.|TRBV6-5|once|TRBJ1-1
TGTGCCAGCAGACTATCAAAGACGAACACTGAAGCTTTCTTT
CASRLSKTNTEAFF
>.|TRBV9|.|TRBJ1-3
TGTGCCAGCGGCAACTCTGGAAACACCATATATTTT
CASGNSGNTIYF
>.|TRBV18|.|TRBJ2-7
TGTGCCAGCTCACCCCCCGGGACATACGAGCAGTACTTC
CASSPPGTYEQYF
>TRBD2|TRBV7-8|.|TRBJ2-4
TGTGCCAGCAGCTCCACCGGCTCGGGGGGGATTCTAGCCAAAAACATTCAGTACTTC
CASSSTGSGGILAKNIQYF
>TRBD2|TRBV9|.|TRBJ2-1
TGTGCCAGCAGCGTAGGGGGGCGCGGGGGGGGCGATGAGCAGTTCTTC
CASSVGGRGGGDEQFF
>.|TRBV18|.|TRBJ1-4
TGTGCCAGCTCACCCAATTCCTTGGGCGCAACTAATGAAAAACTGTTTTTT
CASSPNSLGATNEKLFF
>.|TRBV5-1|.|TRBJ2-7
TGCGCCAGCAGCTTGGAGAAGGGGAATGTCGACGAGCAGTACTTC
CASSLEKGNVDEQYF
>.|TRBV5-1|.|TRBJ1-6
TGCGCCAGCAGCTTGGGTGGGGGAGGTGATTCACCCCTCCACTTT
CASSLGGGGDSPLHF
>TRBD1|TRBV11-2|.|TRBJ1-1
TGTGCCAGCAGCTCGACAGGGACTGAAGCTTTCTTT
CASSSTGTEAFF
>.|TRBV4-3|.|TRBJ2-6
TGCGCCAGCAGCCAAGATTCCCGCACAGGGTACCTTCGATCTGGGGCCAACGTCCTGACTTTC
CASSQDSRTGYLRSGANVLTF
>TRBD1|TRBV5-1|.|TRBJ2-3
TGCGCCAGCAGCCCCGGACAGGTCCGCACAGATACGCAGTATTTT
CASSPGQVRTDTQYF
>.|TRBV7-6|.|TRBJ2-2
TGTGCCAGCAGCTTAAGTCTGCAGGCAGGGTCCGGGGAGCTGTTTTTT
CASSLSLQAGSGELFF
>TRBD1|TRBV11-2|.|TRBJ1-5
TGTGCCAGCAGCGAGGACAGGGGACAGCCCCAGCATTTT
CASSEDRGQPQHF
>.|TRBV7-9|.|TRBJ2-7
TGTGCCAGCAGCTTAGAGGGGATCTCCTACGAGCAGTACTTC
CASSLEGISYEQYF